The next 7 T cell receptor beta chains were all read from a single sample in a study of cytomegalovirus exposure and HLA in healthy donors. The primer mix had 60 Vbeta and 13 Jbeta primers. Using immunoSEQ multiplex PCR, the repertoire was profiled, and TCRdb retains in-frame clones only, with some absent. This table holds approximately 110,000 clones, 69% found once. The sample comprised PBMCs. These receptors were obtained from a woman aged 65 to 85 in good health and CMV-seropositive.

CDR3 region: CARGGGAEGTGELFF. The CDR3, as DNA: TGTGCCAGGGGAGGAGGGGCTGAGGGCACCGGGGAGCTGTTTTTT. The genes are TRBV6-1 and TRBJ2-2; TRBD2 is a possible D gene (6 bases). Germline V CDR1 and CDR2: MNHNS, SASEGT. The V end lost 9 bases, the J end lost 4 bases, and 18 bases lay between the germline ends. The CDR3 is 15 amino acids.

This clone was detected a few times. V usage is TRBV9 and J usage is TRBJ2-3, with TRBD1 matching over 7 bases. Germline trimming cut 0 bases from V and 5 bases from J; bases unmatched to any gene: 12. Germline CDR1 reads SGDLS; CDR2 reads YYNGEE. The CDR3 is 17 residues long. CDR3 bases: TGTGCCAGCAGCGTAGAGCCGGGACAGCAACTGGTAGATACGCAGTATTTT. Translating it yields CASSVEPGQQLVDTQYF.

This clone was observed a handful of times. V gene TRBV30 combines with J gene TRBJ2-2, with TRBD2 matching 8 bases. In germline, CDR1 is GTSNPN, CDR2 SVGIG (reference sequence). J lost 2 bases, V lost 0 bases, and 5 bases had no gene match. The CDR3 contains 16 residues. In DNA form, the CDR3 reads TGTGCCTGGAGTGTACAGGGACTAGTAAACACCGGGGAGCTGTTTTTT. Protein sequence: CAWSVQGLVNTGELFF.

This clone was detected only a few times. The rearrangement joins TRBV7-2 to TRBJ2-1; D gene ambiguous. This CDR3 has 11 residues. From germline, CDR1 is SGHTA and CDR2 FQGNSA. V lost 5 bases and J lost 7, with 6 bases in between. The CDR3: CASSHGNEQFF. The CDR3 nucleotides read TGTGCCAGCAGCCACGGGAATGAGCAGTTCTTC.

CDR3 sequence reads: CASSPTHGTVNQPQHF. CDR3 DNA sequence: TGTGCCAGCTCACCAACCCATGGGACAGTCAATCAGCCCCAGCATTTT. This chain joins TRBV18 and TRBJ1-5, with TRBD1 matching 7 bases. The CDR3 covers 16 residues. Trimming took 2 bases from V and 3 from J; bases not matched to a gene: 7. Germline V lookup: CDR1 KGHSH, CDR2 LQKENI.

As for this clone: In the same sample, other DNA sequences code for this CDR3. V and J are TRBV30 and TRBJ1-5, with 7 bases fitting TRBD1. Germline CDR1 reads GTSNPN; CDR2 reads SVGIG (reference sequence). CDR3 length equals 14 residues. V trimming: 1 base; J trimming: 2 bases; junction bases outside the gene matches: 2. CDR3 coding DNA: TGTGCCTGGAGTGCGGGGACAGGCAATCAGCCCCAGCATTTT. Encoded protein: CAWSAGTGNQPQHF. Filled out from reference TRBV30 and TRBJ1-5, the complete variable domain reads SQTIHQWPATLVQPVGSPLSLECTVEGTSNPNLYWYRQAAGRGLQLLFYSVGIGQISSEVPQNLSASRPQDRQFILSSKKLLLSDSGFYLCAWSAGTGNQPQHFGDGTRLSIL.

The rearrangement uses TRBV6-5 and TRBJ1-5; 8 nucleotides line up with TRBD1. Germline V lookup: CDR1 MNHEY, CDR2 SVGAGI. CDR3 size: 15 residues. The V gene end was trimmed by 6 bases and the J gene end by 1 base; junction bases not matched to a gene: 5. The CDR3 here is CASRAGQGSNQPQHF. DNA of the CDR3: TGTGCCAGCAGGGCCGGACAGGGCAGCAATCAGCCCCAGCATTTT.